These 26 T cell receptor beta chains were sequenced from one sample in a study of CD8 T cells in Susac syndrome. RNA, at about 0.45 to 1 ug, was reverse transcribed with random hexamers. TCRdb reanalysed the immunoSEQ multiplex PCR reads using MiXCR and keeps one entry per CDR3 protein. The sample comprises a few hundred thousand distinct CDR3 sequences, approximately 95% of which are singletons, and approximately 0.082% rests with the top ten. Sequencing used CD4+ T cells from PBMCs. The origin of the receptors is a human donor with multiple sclerosis.

This clonotype was found once. This chain connects TRBV6-5 to TRBJ1-1; D might be TRBD1 (6 bases). This CDR3 has 13 residues. CDR1 MNHEY and CDR2 SVGAGI come from the germline V gene. Trimming shortened V by 7 bases and J by 7 bases, and 16 bases separated the two germline ends. CDR3 protein: CASIGRGGDEAFF. DNA for the CDR3: TGTGCCAGCATTGGGAGGGGGGGGGATGAAGCTTTCTTT.

The CDR3, as DNA: TGCAGCACAACAGGGGGCGGGAAAGGTGAAGCTTTCTTT. The encoded protein is CSTTGGGKGEAFF. The chain is built from TRBV29-1 and TRBJ1-1; 9 bases fit TRBD1. Trimming took 8 bases from V and 7 from J; bases not matched to a gene: 11. This CDR3 spans 13 amino acids. Germline CDR1 reads SQVTM; CDR2 reads ANQGSEA.

The chain is built from TRBV29-1 and TRBJ1-2; the D gene is possibly TRBD1 (6 bases). V was clipped by 8 bases and J by 1 base, with 17 bases between them. The CDR3 totals 14 residues. Germline assignment: CDR1 SQVTM and CDR2 ANQGSEA. CDR3 DNA: TGCAGCACGAGTAGGGACACGCTTAACTATGGCTACACCTTC. It is translated as CSTSRDTLNYGYTF.

The CDR3 spells CASSQASTGTDTQYF. As DNA, the CDR3 is TGTGCCAGCAGCCAAGCTTCGACCGGCACAGATACGCAGTATTTT. The chain couples TRBV3-1 to TRBJ2-3; D remains unclear. CDR3 length: 15 amino acids. Germline V gives CDR1 LGHDT, CDR2 YNNKEL (reference sequence). Trimming cost V 1 base and J 1 base, with 9 bases left between them.

The table lists this clonotype with a few counts. The chain combines TRBV30 with TRBJ2-6, with no clear D. Germline V CDR1 and CDR2: GTSNPN, SVGIG (reference sequence). Trimming cost V 7 bases and J 2 bases, with 12 bases left between them. This CDR3 spans 14 amino acids. DNA for the CDR3: TGTGCCTTTAACTGGAATGCTGGGGCCAACGTCCTGACTTTC. Its translation: CAFNWNAGANVLTF.

The chain is built from TRBV5-1 and TRBJ2-7, with D tentatively TRBD1 (5 bases). The CDR3 consists of 14 residues. The germline V gene encodes CDR1 SGHRS and CDR2 YFSETQ. V lost 4 bases and J 0 bases, leaving 11 bases between the germline ends. CDR3 amino acids: CASSPDTVSYEQYF. The CDR3 nucleotides read TGCGCCAGCAGCCCGGACACCGTCTCCTACGAGCAGTACTTC.

The count of this clonotype is one. This rearrangement joins TRBV30 to TRBJ1-2, with D unclear. CDR3 length: 12 residues. Deletions cut 4 bases from V and 8 bases from J, with 14 bases between. Germline V CDR1 and CDR2: GTSNPN, SVGIG (reference sequence). CDR3 loop: CAWMDLAQGYTF. CDR3 sequence (DNA): TGTGCCTGGATGGATCTTGCGCAGGGCTACACCTTC.

The rearrangement links TRBV7-2 to TRBJ2-5; maybe TRBD2 (7 bases). CDR1 and CDR2 from the germline V gene are SGHTA and FQGNSA. This CDR3 region has 15 residues. Trimming pared 7 bases from V and 7 bases from J, leaving 22 bases between. CDR3: CASNHPARGGGTQYF. CDR3 in DNA: TGTGCCAGCAACCACCCCGCAAGGGGAGGGGGGACCCAGTACTTC.

The V call is TRBV7-8, the J call TRBJ2-5; D gene uncertain. CDR1 is SGHVS and CDR2 is FQNEAQ in the germline V gene. The V and J ends lost 7 bases and 3 bases respectively, with 15 bases between them. The CDR3 contains 14 residues. CDR3 DNA: TGTGCCAGCACCACCATACGGGCCGAAGAGACCCAGTACTTC. Translation gives CASTTIRAEETQYF.

V gene TRBV29-1 combines with J gene TRBJ2-5; 7 nucleotides align to TRBD2. CDR3 length: 15 amino acids. The V gene end was trimmed by 0 bases and the J gene end by 7 bases; junction bases not matched to a gene: 11. Germline-derived CDR1 and CDR2 are SQVTM and ANQGSEA. This CDR3 is CSVEDGRGPVWTQYF. DNA for the CDR3: TGCAGCGTTGAAGATGGGAGGGGCCCGGTGTGGACCCAGTACTTC.

V gene TRBV30 combines with J gene TRBJ2-7, with D maybe TRBD2 (5 bases). V lost 0 bases and J lost 7, with 7 bases in between. The germline gives CDR1 GTSNPN, CDR2 SVGIG (reference sequence). The CDR3 totals 11 residues. The CDR3 loop is CAWSVGGEQYF. CDR3 sequence (DNA): TGTGCCTGGAGTGTCGGCGGGGAGCAGTACTTC.

The rearrangement links TRBV2 to TRBJ1-5, with 7 positions matching TRBD1. The CDR3 sequence is 13 residues long. Germline CDR1 reads SNHLY; CDR2 reads FYNNEI. Germline trimming cut 10 bases from V and 7 bases from J; bases unmatched to any gene: 10. DNA of the CDR3: TGTGCCATCAGGGGGACTGTCGGCCAGCCCCAGCATTTT. Translated: CAIRGTVGQPQHF. Drawing the rest from reference TRBV2 and TRBJ1-5, the complete variable domain is EPEVTQTPSHQVTQMGQEVILRCVPISNHLYFYWYRQILGQKVEFLVSFYNNEISEKSEIFDDQFSVERPDGSNFTLKIRSTKLEDSAMYFCAIRGTVGQPQHFGDGTRLSIL.

The chain combines TRBV19 with TRBJ1-2; possibly TRBD1 for D (5 bases). V was shortened by 2 bases and J by 2 bases, with 6 bases between the two germline ends. The CDR3 runs 13 residues. Germline lookup yields CDR1 LNHDA and CDR2 SQIVND (reference sequence). The CDR3 is CASSIRDNYGYTF. In DNA, the CDR3 is TGTGCCAGTAGTATAAGGGACAACTATGGCTACACCTTC.

V and J are TRBV29-1 and TRBJ2-1; TRBD1 is a possible D gene (6 bases). Germline assignment: CDR1 SQVTM and CDR2 ANQGSEA. CDR3 size: 13 residues. V was trimmed by 3 bases and J by 5 bases, leaving 11 bases between them. CDR3 DNA sequence: TGCAGCGTTGAGACAGGATCAAACAATGAGCAGTTCTTC. Translation: CSVETGSNNEQFF.

The chain links TRBV29-1 to TRBJ1-2; weak D call: TRBD1 (5 bases). This CDR3 has 12 residues. Germline loops: CDR1 SQVTM, CDR2 ANQGSEA. Trimming took 4 bases from V and 10 from J, leaving 16 bases between them. Here the CDR3 DNA reads TGCAGCGTTGGGCGTTTGGGGGGTGTCTACACCTTC. Translating it yields CSVGRLGGVYTF.

This chain links TRBV20-1 with TRBJ2-5; unclear D gene. The CDR3 loop spans 11 amino acids. V lost 4 bases and J lost 3, with 6 bases in between. Germline V lookup: CDR1 DFQATT, CDR2 SNEGSKA (reference sequence). CDR3 residues: CSAIPEETQYF. CDR3 DNA: TGCAGTGCTATACCCGAAGAGACCCAGTACTTC.

The chain recombines TRBV4-1 with TRBJ2-2; a possible D gene is TRBD2 (5 bases). CDR3 length equals 15 residues. CDR1 is MGHRA, CDR2 YSYEKL, per germline. The V end lost 4 bases, the J end lost 7 bases, and 16 bases lay between the germline ends. The CDR3 protein is CASSPESGMIGELFF. The CDR3 coding sequence is TGCGCCAGCAGCCCTGAGTCGGGGATGATCGGGGAGCTGTTTTTT.

The V and J genes are TRBV13 and TRBJ2-1; D remains unclear. CDR3 size: 11 residues. Germline V gene data show CDR1 as PRHDT and CDR2 as FYEKMQ (reference sequence). Trimming pared 10 bases from V and 9 bases from J, leaving 13 bases between. The CDR3 is CATGRTGEQFF. CDR3 nucleotide sequence: TGTGCCACCGGGCGCACGGGTGAGCAGTTCTTC.

The chain couples TRBV30 to TRBJ1-1; perhaps TRBD1 as D (5 bases). Germline V gene data show CDR1 as GTSNPN and CDR2 as SVGIG (reference sequence). The length of the CDR3 is 11 residues. Trimming pared 5 bases from V and 8 bases from J, leaving 12 bases between. CDR3 loop: CAWQKDREAFF. The DNA of the CDR3 is TGTGCCTGGCAGAAAGACAGAGAAGCTTTCTTT.

The chain carries TRBV15 and TRBJ1-2; TRBD1 matches at 7 bases. This CDR3 has 12 amino acids. Germline CDR1 reads LNHNV; CDR2 reads YYDKDF (reference sequence). Trimming at V came to 0 bases and at J to 10 bases, leaving 2 bases not matched to a gene. The CDR3 nucleotides read TGTGCCACCAGCAGAGATGGGACAGACTACACCTTC. Its protein product is CATSRDGTDYTF.

The V gene is TRBV4-2, the J gene TRBJ2-1; D gene uncertain. Germline CDR1 LGHNA, CDR2 YNFKEQ. This CDR3 comprises 12 residues. With 3 bases removed from V and 10 bases from J, the gap between germline ends came to 10 bases. CDR3 in DNA: TGTGCCAGCAGCCACTCGTCAGGCGAGCAGTTCTTC. Translating it yields CASSHSSGEQFF.

CDR3 sequence (DNA): TGCAGTGCCGCCCAAGTGTGGGGGAATCAGCCCCAGCATTTT. It encodes CSAAQVWGNQPQHF. V gene TRBV20-1 combines with J gene TRBJ1-5; tentative D call: TRBD1 (5 bases). The CDR3 covers 14 residues. The germline V gene has CDR1 DFQATT and CDR2 SNEGSKA (reference sequence). Trimming shortened V by 6 bases and J by 4 bases, and 16 bases separated the two germline ends.

The rearrangement uses TRBV5-6 and TRBJ2-1; D is undetermined. The CDR3 runs 15 residues. V lost 4 bases and J 0 bases, leaving 11 bases between the germline ends. Germline V gene data show CDR1 as SGHDT and CDR2 as YYEEEE. As DNA, the CDR3 is TGTGCCAGCAGCCCCTCCTGGCGCTCCTACAATGAGCAGTTCTTC. Amino acid sequence: CASSPSWRSYNEQFF.

As DNA, the CDR3 is TGCAGTGCTAGACCAGGACTGGGGTACAATGAGCAGTTCTTC. This encodes CSARPGLGYNEQFF. This chain joins TRBV20-1 and TRBJ2-1; maybe TRBD2 (5 bases). Germline V gene sequence: CDR1 DFQATT, CDR2 SNEGSKA (reference sequence). V lost 2 bases and J lost 4, with 12 bases in between. The CDR3 contains 14 residues.

The rearrangement uses TRBV10-3 and TRBJ2-7, with unresolved D. This CDR3 is built from 12 residues. CDR1 and CDR2 from the germline V gene are ENHRY and SYGVKD. Trimming cost V 0 bases and J 2 bases, with 2 bases left between them. The CDR3 protein is CAISESAYEQYF. Here the CDR3 DNA reads TGTGCCATCAGTGAGTCTGCCTACGAGCAGTACTTC.

J is TRBJ2-5 and V is TRBV27; D not certain. The CDR3 sequence is 14 residues long. Deletions cut 2 bases from V and 5 bases from J, with 12 bases between. Germline-derived CDR1 and CDR2 are MNHEY and SMNVEV (reference sequence). In nucleotides, the CDR3 is TGTGCCAGCAGTTTAGGAAGTCCGCGGGAGACCCAGTACTTC. The encoded protein is CASSLGSPRETQYF.